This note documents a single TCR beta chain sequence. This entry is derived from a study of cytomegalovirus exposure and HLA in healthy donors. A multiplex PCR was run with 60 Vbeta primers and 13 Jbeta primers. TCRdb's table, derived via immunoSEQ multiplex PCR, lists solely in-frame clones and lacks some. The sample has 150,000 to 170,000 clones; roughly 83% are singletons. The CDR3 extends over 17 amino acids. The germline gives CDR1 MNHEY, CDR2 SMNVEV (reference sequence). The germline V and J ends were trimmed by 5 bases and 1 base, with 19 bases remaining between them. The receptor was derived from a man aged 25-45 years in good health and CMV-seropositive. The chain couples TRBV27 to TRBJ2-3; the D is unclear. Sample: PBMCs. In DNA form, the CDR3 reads TGTGCCAGCAGTCCCGTGGAAGGAGCGTTAGGCACAGATACGCAGTATTTT. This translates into CASSPVEGALGTDTQYF.